This is a list of T cell receptor beta chains from one sample in a study of T cells in Graves' hyperthyroidism and ophthalmopathy. TCRdb recomputed calls from the multiplex PCR reads with MiXCR, one row per CDR3 protein. The sample consists of roughly 400,000 distinct CDR3 sequences, 20% to 25% of them appearing once. Material for sequencing was blood. The source is a man in his fifties with Graves' hyperthyroidism. CDR3s include the opening cysteine and the closing phenylalanine or tryptophan. D genes are given only for firm matches. Size is omitted from some rows. Given values are once, few, many or a class for expanded clones.

J gene | clone size | V gene | D gene | CDR3 protein | CDR3 DNA
TRBJ2-1 | NA | TRBV7-3 | NA | CASSPSVSYNEQFF | TGCGCCAGCAGCCCTTCGGTGTCCTACAATGAGCAGTTCTTC
TRBJ2-1 | many | TRBV27 | TRBD2 | CASSLYSGSRVEQFF | TGTGCCAGCAGTTTATATAGCGGGAGCAGGGTTGAGCAGTTCTTC
TRBJ1-2 | few | TRBV15 | TRBD1 | CATSRPGQGFGYTF | TGTGCCACCAGCAGACCAGGACAGGGGTTTGGCTACACCTTC
TRBJ1-1 | NA | TRBV6-1 | NA | CASSEEGGGGGGDEAFF | TGTGCCAGCAGTGAAGAGGGGGGCGGGGGGGGGGGGGATGAAGCTTTCTTT
TRBJ2-3 | few | TRBV30 | TRBD1 | CAWTQDRLGDTQYF | TGTGCCTGGACCCAGGACAGGCTTGGGGATACGCAGTATTTT
TRBJ2-4 | once | TRBV3-1 | TRBD1 | CASSQTSGTGHRNIQYF | TGTGCCAGCAGCCAAACTTCCGGGACAGGCCACCGTAACATTCAGTACTTC
TRBJ1-1 | many | TRBV27 | NA | CASSLIRGTEAFF | TGTGCCAGCAGTTTGATAAGGGGCACTGAAGCTTTCTTT
TRBJ2-1 | NA | TRBV6-5 | TRBD1 | CASSYPSGQGINEQFF | TGTGCCAGCAGTTACCCCTCGGGACAGGGAATCAATGAGCAGTTCTTC
TRBJ2-2 | NA | TRBV2 | NA | CASKGAGTTTGELFF | TGTGCCAGCAAGGGGGCCGGGACTACCACCGGGGAGCTGTTTTTT
TRBJ2-5 | few | TRBV3-1 | TRBD1 | CASSLRDRGQFLYF | TGTGCCAGCAGCCTCCGGGACAGGGGGCAATTCCTGTACTTC
TRBJ2-1 | NA | TRBV9 | TRBD2 | CASSVGITGGPSNEQFF | TGTGCCAGCAGCGTAGGAATTACGGGAGGGCCTTCAAATGAGCAGTTCTTC
TRBJ2-7 | few | TRBV4-1 | TRBD2 | CASSQPGLADEQYF | TGCGCCAGCAGCCAACCGGGACTAGCGGACGAGCAGTACTTC
TRBJ2-1 | few | TRBV18 | TRBD1 | CASSPGSPGGDEQFF | TGTGCCAGCTCACCAGGGAGCCCAGGGGGCGATGAGCAGTTCTTC
TRBJ2-7 | NA | TRBV28 | NA | CVSSRTNPYEQYF | TGTGTCAGCAGTAGGACTAACCCCTACGAGCAGTACTTC
TRBJ1-4 | few | TRBV28 | NA | CASSSRTVFLTNEKLFF | TGTGCCAGCAGTTCCCGGACAGTTTTTTTAACTAATGAAAAACTGTTTTTT
TRBJ1-5 | few | TRBV29-1 | NA | CSVCEALNQPQHF | TGCAGCGTTTGCGAAGCGTTAAATCAGCCCCAGCATTTT
TRBJ2-5 | many | TRBV11-2 | NA | CASRREGSTQYF | TGTGCCAGCAGGCGAGAGGGATCGACCCAGTACTTC
TRBJ1-5 | few | TRBV28 | TRBD1 | CAIGQGDQPQHF | TGTGCCATTGGACAGGGCGATCAGCCCCAGCATTTT
TRBJ2-1 | few | TRBV7-6 | NA | CASSLEEGRDNEQFF | TGTGCCAGCAGCTTAGAAGAGGGTAGAGACAATGAGCAGTTCTTC
TRBJ2-2 | few | TRBV24-1 | NA | CATSEGIGELFF | TGTGCCACCAGTGAAGGGATCGGGGAGCTGTTTTTT
TRBJ1-1 | many | TRBV7-9 | TRBD1 | CASSHRGAEAFF | TGTGCCAGCAGCCACAGGGGCGCTGAAGCTTTCTTT
TRBJ1-5 | NA | TRBV27 | NA | CARSLSAASYSNQPQHF | TGTGCCCGCAGTTTATCGGCGGCATCGTATAGCAATCAGCCCCAGCATTTT
TRBJ2-1 | NA | TRBV6-2/TRBV6-3 | NA | CASTRGAGNEQFF | TGTGCCAGCACACGTGGGGCGGGCAATGAGCAGTTCTTC
TRBJ1-1 | NA | TRBV5-1 | NA | CASSWLTGNTEAFF | TGCGCCAGCAGCTGGTTGACAGGGAACACTGAAGCTTTCTTT
TRBJ2-7 | few | TRBV6-2/TRBV6-3 | NA | CASSYSGRSSYEQYF | TGTGCCAGCAGTTACTCGGGCAGGAGCTCCTACGAGCAGTACTTC
TRBJ2-3 | many | TRBV7-2 | TRBD2 | CASSILAGGADTQYF | TGTGCCAGCAGCATTCTAGCGGGAGGTGCAGATACGCAGTATTTT
TRBJ2-5 | NA | TRBV5-4 | TRBD2 | CASSLASGGRETQYF | TGTGCCAGCAGCTTGGCCTCGGGAGGGAGGGAGACCCAGTACTTC
TRBJ2-1 | NA | TRBV29-1 | TRBD2 | CSVEVAGRYNEQFF | TGCAGCGTTGAGGTAGCGGGCCGTTACAATGAGCAGTTCTTC
TRBJ2-3 | NA | TRBV5-1 | TRBD2 | CASSRLAGPTDTQYF | TGCGCCAGCAGCCGACTAGCGGGCCCCACAGATACGCAGTATTTT
TRBJ2-2 | NA | TRBV5-1 | TRBD1 | CASSLDSGTGLAGELFF | TGCGCCAGCAGCTTGGACTCTGGGACAGGGTTGGCCGGGGAGCTGTTTTTT
TRBJ1-5 | NA | TRBV5-6 | NA | CASSLSLSNQPQHF | TGTGCCAGCAGCTTGTCCCTTAGCAATCAGCCCCAGCATTTT
TRBJ1-1 | NA | TRBV6-2/TRBV6-3 | TRBD1 | CASTYHQVTGEAFF | TGTGCCAGCACGTACCACCAAGTGACAGGGGAAGCTTTCTTT
TRBJ2-1 | many | TRBV5-1 | TRBD2 | CASSWGGASGRNEQFF | TGCGCCAGCAGCTGGGGCGGGGCTAGCGGGAGAAATGAGCAGTTCTTC
TRBJ2-1 | few | TRBV24-1 | TRBD2 | CATSEPSGQQFF | TGTGCCACCAGTGAGCCTAGCGGCCAGCAGTTCTTC
TRBJ2-5 | many | TRBV11-3 | TRBD2 | CASSPKREPQETQYF | TGTGCCAGCAGTCCGAAGCGGGAGCCCCAAGAGACCCAGTACTTC
TRBJ2-2 | once | TRBV12-3/TRBV12-4 | NA | CASSYRDPTGELFF | TGTGCCAGCAGCTACCGGGACCCCACCGGGGAGCTGTTTTTT
TRBJ2-7 | few | TRBV7-2 | NA | CASSYRNF | TGTGCCAGCAGCTATAGGAACTTC
TRBJ1-1 | few | TRBV20-1 | TRBD1 | CSARGQVNTEAFF | TGCAGTGCTAGGGGACAGGTCAACACTGAAGCTTTCTTT
TRBJ2-1 | NA | TRBV5-1 | NA | CASSRTLGGEQFF | TGCGCCAGCAGCAGAACCCTAGGAGGAGAGCAGTTCTTC
TRBJ2-1 | many | TRBV27 | NA | CASSLSLTNEQFF | TGTGCCAGCAGTTTATCCCTCACCAATGAGCAGTTCTTC
TRBJ2-1 | many | TRBV28 | NA | CASSSTPGTVEQFF | TGTGCCAGCAGTTCAACACCCGGGACGGTAGAGCAGTTCTTC
TRBJ1-4 | NA | TRBV11-3 | NA | CASSLGWDLTNEKLFF | TGTGCCAGCAGCTTAGGGTGGGACCTAACTAATGAAAAACTGTTTTTT
TRBJ2-5 | many | TRBV18 | TRBD1 | CASSPGQGTQETQYF | TGTGCCAGCTCGCCCGGACAGGGGACTCAAGAGACCCAGTACTTC
TRBJ2-7 | many | TRBV11-3 | NA | CASSLQGPNEQYF | TGTGCCAGCAGCTTACAGGGTCCGAACGAGCAGTACTTC
TRBJ2-7 | NA | TRBV6-1 | TRBD1 | CASSRQGRPYEQYF | TGTGCCAGCAGCCGACAGGGCCGACCCTACGAGCAGTACTTC
TRBJ2-2 | NA | TRBV27 | NA | CASSFLVDTGELFF | TGTGCCAGCAGTTTCCTGGTCGACACCGGGGAGCTGTTTTTT
TRBJ2-1 | NA | TRBV7-3 | NA | CASSGGRRTDIEQFF | TGTGCCAGCAGCGGTGGACGCAGGACTGATATTGAGCAGTTCTTC